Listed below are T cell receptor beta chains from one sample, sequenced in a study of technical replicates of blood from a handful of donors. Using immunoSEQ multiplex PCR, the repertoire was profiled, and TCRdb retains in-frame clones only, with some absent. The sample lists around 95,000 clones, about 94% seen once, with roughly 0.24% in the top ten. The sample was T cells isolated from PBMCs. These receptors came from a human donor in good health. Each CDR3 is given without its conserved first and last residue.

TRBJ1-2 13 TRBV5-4 ASSLGGQRGYGYT
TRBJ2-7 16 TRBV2 ASSEGTSGTRLSYEQY
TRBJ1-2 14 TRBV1 TSSYKVRLVSRGYT
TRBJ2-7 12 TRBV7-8 ASSFGPDIYEQY
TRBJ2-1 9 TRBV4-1 ASSQTGRQF
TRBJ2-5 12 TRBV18 ASSPQGGQETQY
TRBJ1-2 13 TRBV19 ASKGDRVGVGGYT
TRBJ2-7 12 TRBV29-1 SVVGPGKGYEQY
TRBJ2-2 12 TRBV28 ASTPAGNTGELF
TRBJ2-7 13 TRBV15 ATSRDRDTTYEQY
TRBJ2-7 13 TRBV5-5 ASRLQQGIPYEQY
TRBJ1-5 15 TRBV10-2 ASSESPTGFGNQPQH
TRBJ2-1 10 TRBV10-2 ASSVFLGKQF
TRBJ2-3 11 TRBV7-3 ASSLRSLDTQY
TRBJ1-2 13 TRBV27 ASSLRGGLNYGYT
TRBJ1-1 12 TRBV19 ASSVGQGMAEAF
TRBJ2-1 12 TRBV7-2 ASSSGLAVDEQF
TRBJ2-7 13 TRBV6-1 ASSGSGGEGYEQY
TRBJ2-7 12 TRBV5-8 ASSLVQTYYEQY
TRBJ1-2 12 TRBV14 ASSEWTGARGYT